The 14 T cell receptor beta chains presented below share a single source sample, sequenced in a study of T cell repertoires in cytomegalovirus infection. These TCRs are of unknown antigen specificity. TCRdb passed the reads through MiXCR, listing each CDR3 protein once. The repertoire has 800,000 to 950,000 distinct CDR3 sequences, 32% of them found once; the top ten carry roughly an eighth. The material sequenced was cultured CD8+ T cells from PBMCs, taken from culture after CMV antigen stimulation. These receptors were taken from a human donor in good health (CMV status not recorded). Some clones in this sample may be carry-over from other donors' samples.

This chain connects TRBV6-2 or TRBV6-3 to TRBJ1-6; TRBD1 is a possible D gene (6 bases). The length of the CDR3 is 15 residues. Germline V CDR1 and CDR2: MNHEY, SVGEGT. V was pared by 2 bases and J by 3 bases, with 8 bases between. In nucleotides, the CDR3 is TGTGCCAGCAGTTACGGACAGAGCTATAATTCACCCCTCCACTTT. This encodes CASSYGQSYNSPLHF.

The chain links TRBV5-5 to TRBJ2-3, with D possibly TRBD1 on 6 matching bases. CDR3 size: 15 residues. Between the trimmed V and J ends, which lost 4 bases and 3 bases, there was a span of 15 bases. Looked up from germline, CDR1 is SGHKS and CDR2 is YYEKEE (reference sequence). The CDR3 DNA is TGTGCCAGCAGCGTATGGGACACTCAGACAGATACGCAGTATTTT. Residues: CASSVWDTQTDTQYF.

The V and J genes are TRBV2 and TRBJ2-3; the D is unclear. Trimming stripped 6 bases from V and 2 bases from J, with 12 bases between. There are 14 residues in the CDR3. Germline CDR1 reads SNHLY; CDR2 reads FYNNEI. The CDR3 is CASRGTSATDTQYF. The CDR3 bases are TGTGCCAGCAGGGGCACGTCGGCCACAGATACGCAGTATTTT. Full variable domain (remainder filled in from reference TRBV2 and TRBJ2-3): EPEVTQTPSHQVTQMGQEVILRCVPISNHLYFYWYRQILGQKVEFLVSFYNNEISEKSEIFDDQFSVERPDGSNFTLKIRSTKLEDSAMYFCASRGTSATDTQYFGPGTRLTVL.

This clonotype appeared a few times. The V and J genes are TRBV6-2 or TRBV6-3 and TRBJ1-2; 8 bases are shared with TRBD1. The CDR3 is 15 residues long. Looked up from germline, CDR1 is MNHEY and CDR2 is SVGEGT. The V gene end was trimmed by 2 bases and the J gene end by 5 bases; junction bases not matched to a gene: 7. The CDR3 loop reads CASSYLTTGGYGYTF. The CDR3 DNA reads as TGTGCCAGCAGTTACCTGACCACAGGGGGGTATGGCTACACCTTC.

This clonotype was detected ten times or more. V usage is TRBV6-2 or TRBV6-3 and J usage is TRBJ1-5; D uncertain. Trimming removed 2 bases at V and 6 bases at J, with 8 bases between. The CDR3 has 13 residues. Germline assignment: CDR1 MNHEY and CDR2 SVGEGT. CDR3 protein: CASSYGQLQPQHF. The DNA for the CDR3 is TGTGCCAGCAGTTACGGCCAGCTTCAGCCCCAGCATTTT.

CDR3 sequence reads: CASSFAQPIYNEQFF. DNA for the CDR3: TGTGCCAGCAGCTTCGCACAACCCATATACAATGAGCAGTTCTTC. The chain links TRBV13 to TRBJ2-1, with D unresolved. V was shortened by 3 bases and J by 4 bases, with 13 bases between the two germline ends. The CDR3 runs 15 residues. Per the germline V gene, CDR1 is PRHDT and CDR2 is FYEKMQ (reference sequence).

The V and J genes are TRBV20-1 and TRBJ1-3; TRBD1 might be the D (5 bases). CDR3 length: 13 amino acids. CDR1 and CDR2 (germline): DFQATT, SNEGSKA (reference sequence). Trimming took 6 bases from V and 0 from J, leaving 9 bases between them. The CDR3 nucleotides are TGCAGTGCGAGCACAGGCTCTGGAAACACCATATATTTT. Its translation is CSASTGSGNTIYF.

The V and J genes are TRBV28 and TRBJ2-5; D possibly corresponds to TRBD1 (6 bases). There are 16 residues in the CDR3. CDR1 is MDHEN and CDR2 is SYDVKM in the germline V gene. V lost 8 bases and J 1 base, leaving 20 bases between the germline ends. DNA of the CDR3: TGTGCCAGCTCAGTTTGGTTGAACAGGGTCCAAGAGACCCAGTACTTC. Translated, it gives CASSVWLNRVQETQYF.

The rearrangement uses TRBV15 and TRBJ1-4; D is uncertain. CDR1 and CDR2 (germline): LNHNV, YYDKDF (reference sequence). The CDR3 spans 12 residues. The V end lost 9 bases, the J end lost 5 bases, and 10 bases lay between the germline ends. Written as DNA, the CDR3 is TGTGCCACAAGCGGACTGAATGAAAAACTGTTTTTT. Residues: CATSGLNEKLFF. Full variable domain (outside the CDR3, taken from reference TRBV15 and TRBJ1-4): DAMVIQNPRYQVTQFGKPVTLSCSQTLNHNVMYWYQQKSSQAPKLLFHYYDKDFNNEADTPDNFQSRRPNTSFCFLDIRSPGLGDTAMYLCATSGLNEKLFFGSGTQLSVL.

This clonotype was observed a handful of times. This chain uses TRBV19 with TRBJ2-4; D tentatively reads TRBD1 or TRBD2 (5 bases each). V was pared by 4 bases and J by 5 bases, with 21 bases between. The V gene's germline CDR1 is LNHDA and CDR2 SQIVND (reference sequence). The length of the CDR3 is 17 residues. CDR3 in DNA: TGTGCCAGTAGTACAAACCGGGACCCTAATTGGGAAAACATTCAGTACTTC. This translates into CASSTNRDPNWENIQYF.

The chain combines TRBV5-5 with TRBJ1-1; TRBD1 might be the D (5 bases). V lost 1 base and J 1 base, leaving 17 bases between the germline ends. The CDR3 is 17 residues long. Germline V lookup: CDR1 SGHKS, CDR2 YYEKEE (reference sequence). The CDR3 nucleotides are TGTGCCAGCAGCTTGAGTCGGGACCTCTCTCGGAACACTGAAGCTTTCTTT. It specifies CASSLSRDLSRNTEAFF.

This clonotype was seen only a few times. The V gene is TRBV7-6, the J gene TRBJ2-1; D call uncertain. V was pared by 5 bases and J by 8 bases, with 13 bases between. Germline CDR1 is SGHVS and CDR2 is FNYEAQ. The CDR3 loop spans 13 amino acids. CDR3 nucleotides: TGTGCCAGCAGCGCCAGTCGGCTAGATGAGCAGTTCTTC. It encodes CASSASRLDEQFF.

The V call is TRBV28, the J call TRBJ2-1, with D maybe TRBD2 (5 bases). In germline, CDR1 is MDHEN, CDR2 SYDVKM. There are 13 residues in the CDR3. Deletions cut 2 bases from V and 8 bases from J, with 10 bases between. The CDR3 here is CASSLSGDDEQFF. DNA for the CDR3: TGTGCCAGCAGTTTAAGCGGTGACGATGAGCAGTTCTTC. The complete variable domain, with remaining parts taken from reference TRBV28 and TRBJ2-1, reads DVKVTQSSRYLVKRTGEKVFLECVQDMDHENMFWYRQDPGLGLRLIYFSYDVKMKEKGDIPEGYSVSREKKERFSLILESASTNQTSMYLCASSLSGDDEQFFGPGTRLTVL.

This clonotype was counted many times. This chain joins TRBV20-1 and TRBJ2-5; no reliable D call. The CDR3 contains 13 residues. V lost 0 bases, J lost 5 bases, and 10 bases lay in between. Per germline, CDR1 DFQATT and CDR2 SNEGSKA (reference sequence). The DNA of the CDR3 is TGCAGTGCTAGAGATATAGCTGGGGAGACCCAGTACTTC. It specifies CSARDIAGETQYF.